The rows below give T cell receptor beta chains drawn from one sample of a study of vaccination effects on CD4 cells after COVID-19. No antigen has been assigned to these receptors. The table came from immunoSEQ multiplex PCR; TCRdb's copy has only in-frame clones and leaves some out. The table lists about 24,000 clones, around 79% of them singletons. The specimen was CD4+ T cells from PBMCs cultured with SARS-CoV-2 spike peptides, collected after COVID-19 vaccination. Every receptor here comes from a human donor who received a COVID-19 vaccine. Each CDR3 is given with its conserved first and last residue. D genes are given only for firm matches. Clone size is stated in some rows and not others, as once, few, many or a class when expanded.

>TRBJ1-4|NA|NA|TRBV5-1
CASSPGRLNEKLFF
TGCGCCAGCAGCCCGGGACGGCTAAATGAAAAACTGTTTTTT
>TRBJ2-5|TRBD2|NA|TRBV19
CASSPSGIQAETQYF
TGTGCCAGTAGTCCTAGCGGGATACAGGCAGAGACCCAGTACTTC
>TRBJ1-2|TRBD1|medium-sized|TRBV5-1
CASTNGQDAYGYTF
TGCGCCAGCACCAACGGACAGGACGCCTATGGCTACACCTTC
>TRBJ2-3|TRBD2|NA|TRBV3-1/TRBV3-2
CASSQDSGGRTDTQYF
TGTGCCAGCAGCCAAGACTCGGGCGGGAGGACAGATACGCAGTATTTT
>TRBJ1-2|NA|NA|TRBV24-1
CATSDFSQGGYTF
TGTGCCACCAGTGATTTTTCCCAAGGAGGCTACACCTTC
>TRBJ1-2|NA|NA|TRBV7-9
CASSLWGAEGYTF
TGTGCCAGCAGCTTATGGGGGGCAGAAGGCTACACCTTC
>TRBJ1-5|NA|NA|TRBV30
CAWSDGYNQPQHF
TGTGCCTGGAGTGACGGCTACAATCAGCCCCAGCATTTT
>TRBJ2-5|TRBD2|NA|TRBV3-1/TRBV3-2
CASSLRKLAGQETQYF
TGTGCCAGCAGCCTCCGGAAGCTAGCGGGTCAAGAGACCCAGTACTTC
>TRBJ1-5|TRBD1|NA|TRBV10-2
CASSESRQGLKPQHF
TGCGCCAGCAGTGAGTCTAGACAGGGTTTAAAGCCCCAGCATTTT
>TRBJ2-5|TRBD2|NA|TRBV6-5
CASSYGGTSRETQYF
TGTGCCAGCAGTTACGGCGGGACTAGCCGAGAGACCCAGTACTTC
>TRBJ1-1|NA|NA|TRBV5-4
CASSLGGTNTEAFF
TGTGCCAGCAGCTTAGGAGGGACTAACACTGAAGCTTTCTTT
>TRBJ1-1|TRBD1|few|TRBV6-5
CASSLGGQGITEAFF
TGTGCCAGCAGTTTAGGGGGACAGGGGATCACTGAAGCTTTCTTT
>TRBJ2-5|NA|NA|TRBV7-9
CASSLYPGEGETQYF
TGTGCCAGCAGCTTATATCCGGGAGAGGGAGAGACCCAGTACTTC
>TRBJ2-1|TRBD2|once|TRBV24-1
CATADAGGSYNEQFF
TGTGCCACGGCCGACGCGGGGGGCTCCTACAATGAGCAGTTCTTC
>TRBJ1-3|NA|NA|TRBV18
CASSWDTSSGNTIYF
TGTGCCAGCTCATGGGACACGAGCTCTGGAAACACCATATATTTT